This is a list of T cell receptor beta chains from one sample in a study of response to subunit inactivated influenza vaccine. TCRdb independently ran MiXCR on the RT-PCR reads; one entry per CDR3 protein. The table includes 300,000 to 350,000 distinct CDR3 sequences, around a fifth detected once. The sample was PBMCs from blood, taken less than 22 months after vaccination. The receptors were sampled from a man aged 50-75 years who received an inactivated influenza vaccine. Each CDR3 is given with its conserved first and last residue. The D gene is left open where the match is weak. Clone size is shown for a subset of rows, as once, few, many or a class of expanded clone.

-,TRBV20-1,-,TRBJ2-2,CSARPPRDTGELFF,TGCAGTGCTAGACCTCCCCGCGACACCGGGGAGCTGTTTTTT
-,TRBV12-3/TRBV12-4,many,TRBJ1-2,CASSLDGVYGYTF,TGTGCCAGCAGTTTAGACGGGGTCTATGGCTACACCTTC
TRBD2,TRBV18,few,TRBJ2-1,CASSPPGLAGSVRNEQFF,TGTGCCAGCTCACCACCGGGACTAGCGGGATCGGTACGCAATGAGCAGTTCTTC
TRBD1,TRBV5-1,many,TRBJ1-6,CASSSQGVYSPLHF,TGCGCCAGCAGCTCACAGGGGGTCTATTCACCCCTCCACTTT
TRBD1,TRBV7-2,few,TRBJ1-1,CASSFFGQGDEAFF,TGTGCCAGCAGTTTTTTTGGACAGGGGGATGAAGCTTTCTTT
-,TRBV4-1,-,TRBJ2-1,CASSQDGVGHKFF,TGCGCCAGCAGCCAAGACGGAGTGGGACACAAGTTCTTC
TRBD1,TRBV12-3/TRBV12-4,-,TRBJ1-5,CASSFGTGDNQPQHF,TGTGCCAGCAGTTTTGGGACAGGGGACAATCAGCCCCAGCATTTT
TRBD1,TRBV27,few,TRBJ2-5,CASSLAGGRVGETQYF,TGTGCCAGCAGTTTGGCAGGGGGCAGAGTAGGAGAGACCCAGTACTTC
-,TRBV19,-,TRBJ2-7,CASSSVSNYEQYF,TGTGCCAGTAGTTCAGTCAGTAACTACGAGCAGTACTTC
TRBD2,TRBV6-5,few,TRBJ2-3,CASSYADYSGVDTQYF,TGTGCCAGCAGTTACGCCGACTACAGCGGGGTAGATACGCAGTATTTT
-,TRBV4-1,many,TRBJ1-1,CASSFSLGPLSPEAFF,TGCGCCAGCAGTTTTTCACTGGGACCTCTAAGCCCTGAAGCTTTCTTT
-,TRBV11-1,-,TRBJ1-1,CASSLGLQGLLRDYTEAFF,TGTGCCAGCAGCTTAGGTTTGCAGGGGCTCCTAAGGGATTACACTGAAGCTTTCTTT
TRBD1,TRBV20-1,-,TRBJ1-3,CSARDRDPGNTIYF,TGCAGTGCAAGGGACAGGGATCCTGGAAACACCATATATTTT
-,TRBV5-6,few,TRBJ1-1,CASSFWFPVRENTEAFF,TGTGCCAGCAGCTTTTGGTTTCCGGTCAGGGAGAACACTGAAGCTTTCTTT
TRBD2,TRBV11-2,many,TRBJ2-2,CASSPPAGVGELFF,TGTGCCAGCAGCCCCCCCGCGGGAGTCGGGGAGCTGTTTTTT
TRBD1,TRBV7-9,many,TRBJ1-4,CASSSNRGLEKLFF,TGTGCCAGCAGCTCCAACAGGGGGCTTGAAAAACTGTTTTTT
-,TRBV5-6,few,TRBJ1-1,CASSLASGVTEAFF,TGTGCCAGCAGCTTGGCTTCAGGGGTCACTGAAGCTTTCTTT
-,TRBV20-1,-,TRBJ1-5,CSARRLRSQPQHF,TGCAGTGCTAGGCGGTTGCGCAGTCAGCCCCAGCATTTT
-,TRBV28,-,TRBJ2-7,CASTRGGFYEQYF,TGTGCCAGCACCAGAGGAGGGTTCTACGAGCAGTACTTC
TRBD1,TRBV5-1,many,TRBJ1-1,CASSLQGGTTEAFF,TGCGCCAGCAGCTTACAGGGGGGGACCACTGAAGCTTTCTTT
-,TRBV24-1,few,TRBJ2-3,CATSDSFRSTQYF,TGTGCCACCAGTGATTCCTTCCGAAGTACGCAGTATTTT
-,TRBV6-5,-,TRBJ1-2,CASSYRSTRTASRYTF,TGTGCCAGCAGTTACCGATCGACACGGACAGCAAGTCGCTACACCTTC
-,TRBV12-3/TRBV12-4,many,TRBJ1-2,CASSRASGHGYTF,TGTGCCAGCAGCCGTGCTTCGGGCCATGGCTACACCTTC
-,TRBV7-8,many,TRBJ2-3,CASSLLNVADTQYF,TGTGCCAGCAGCTTGTTAAATGTGGCAGATACGCAGTATTTT
-,TRBV15,-,TRBJ1-6,CATCRDSSRANSPLHF,TGTGCCACCTGCAGAGATTCGAGCAGGGCCAATTCACCCCTCCACTTT
-,TRBV14,-,TRBJ1-2,CASSEDSSYGYTF,TGTGCCAGCAGTGAGGACAGTTCCTATGGCTACACCTTC
TRBD1,TRBV28,few,TRBJ2-7,CASRRTGLPSYEQYF,TGTGCCAGCAGGAGGACAGGGCTTCCCTCCTACGAGCAGTACTTC
-,TRBV9,-,TRBJ1-5,CASSPGVAGHQPQHF,TGTGCCAGCAGCCCGGGGGTGGCGGGCCATCAGCCCCAGCATTTT
TRBD1,TRBV20-1,-,TRBJ2-1,CSARDRTGSSYNEQFF,TGCAGTGCTAGAGATCGGACAGGAAGCTCCTACAATGAGCAGTTCTTC
TRBD2,TRBV6-2/TRBV6-3,-,TRBJ2-7,CASSPTIGLAGGFSHYEQYF,TGTGCCAGCAGTCCAACTATCGGACTAGCGGGAGGGTTTTCGCACTACGAGCAGTACTTC
-,TRBV7-9,few,TRBJ2-7,CASSLAGTAAYEQYF,TGTGCCAGCAGCTTAGCAGGGACTGCAGCCTACGAGCAGTACTTC
-,TRBV20-1,-,TRBJ2-5,CSVLLGLSETQYF,TGCAGTGTCCTATTGGGGTTGTCAGAGACCCAGTACTTC
TRBD2,TRBV7-9,few,TRBJ2-2,CASSSGSGTSTGELFF,TGTGCCAGCAGCTCCGGATCCGGGACTAGCACCGGGGAGCTGTTTTTT
TRBD1,TRBV5-5,-,TRBJ1-1,CASSTGGNTEAFF,TGTGCCAGCAGCACAGGGGGGAACACTGAAGCTTTCTTT
-,TRBV5-4,many,TRBJ1-1,CASSPGTTEAFF,TGTGCCAGCAGCCCCGGGACAACTGAAGCTTTCTTT
TRBD2,TRBV19,-,TRBJ2-1,CASSIRGLAPNAQFF,TGTGCCAGTAGTATAAGGGGACTAGCTCCCAATGCGCAGTTCTTC
-,TRBV6-1,-,TRBJ1-2,CASRSAGSVNGYTF,TGTGCCAGCAGGTCGGCAGGTTCGGTGAATGGCTACACCTTC
-,TRBV19,-,TRBJ1-1,CASSVKVNTEAFF,TGTGCCAGTAGTGTAAAGGTGAACACTGAAGCTTTCTTT
TRBD1,TRBV7-6,many,TRBJ1-1,CASSAGQGLGTEAFF,TGTGCCAGCAGCGCCGGACAGGGATTGGGCACTGAAGCTTTCTTT
TRBD2,TRBV7-2,-,TRBJ2-3,CASSLELAGGRTDTQYF,TGTGCCAGCAGCTTAGAGCTAGCGGGGGGCCGCACAGATACGCAGTATTTT
TRBD2,TRBV6-2/TRBV6-3,-,TRBJ2-1,CASSYGTSGALNEQFF,TGTGCCAGCAGTTACGGGACTAGCGGGGCTCTCAATGAGCAGTTCTTC
-,TRBV25-1,-,TRBJ1-2,CASSEGVARSYTF,TGTGCCAGCAGTGAAGGGGTAGCAAGGAGCTACACCTTC
-,TRBV2,-,TRBJ2-4,CASSGQLAAKNIQYF,TGTGCCAGCAGTGGACAGTTGGCCGCCAAAAACATTCAGTACTTC
TRBD2,TRBV10-1,few,TRBJ2-3,CASSHTLAGGPGDPDTQYF,TGCGCCAGCAGTCATACGTTAGCGGGAGGGCCCGGAGACCCCGATACGCAGTATTTT
TRBD2,TRBV4-2,-,TRBJ2-2,CASSQYGGGTGELFF,TGTGCCAGCAGCCAATACGGGGGGGGCACCGGGGAGCTGTTTTTT
TRBD1,TRBV10-3,-,TRBJ1-3,CAISSGQGAHISGNTIYF,TGTGCCATCAGTTCCGGACAGGGGGCCCACATCTCTGGAAACACCATATATTTT
TRBD2,TRBV2,once,TRBJ2-3,CASSEQTSGSDTQYF,TGTGCCAGCAGTGAACAGACTAGCGGGAGTGATACGCAGTATTTT
TRBD1,TRBV12-3/TRBV12-4,many,TRBJ1-2,CASSQTGAANYGYTF,TGTGCCAGCAGTCAAACAGGGGCCGCCAACTATGGCTACACCTTC
TRBD2,TRBV12-3/TRBV12-4,many,TRBJ2-1,CASSHPGTSGSWLLYNEQFF,TGTGCCAGCAGCCACCCAGGGACTAGCGGGAGTTGGCTCCTCTACAATGAGCAGTTCTTC
-,TRBV12-3/TRBV12-4,many,TRBJ1-1,CASSLTRGTEAFF,TGTGCCAGCAGTTTAACAAGGGGCACTGAAGCTTTCTTT
TRBD2,TRBV7-6,-,TRBJ2-3,CASSLLAGGWTDTQYF,TGTGCCAGCAGCTTATTGGCGGGGGGTTGGACAGATACGCAGTATTTT
TRBD1,TRBV7-6,few,TRBJ1-5,CASSLGPIGQGAQPQHF,TGTGCCAGCAGCTTAGGGCCCATCGGACAGGGAGCCCAGCCCCAGCATTTT
-,TRBV7-8,few,TRBJ2-5,CASSYGLQETQYF,TGTGCCAGCAGCTACGGACTACAAGAGACCCAGTACTTC
-,TRBV4-2,few,TRBJ1-1,CASIPPGGTEAFF,TGTGCCAGCATCCCCCCGGGGGGCACTGAAGCTTTCTTT